The rows below give T cell receptor beta chains drawn from one sample of a study of blood T cell repertoires in COVID-19. Data came from immunoSEQ multiplex PCR; TCRdb stores just in-frame clones and leaves some out. The data contain about 300,000 clones, approximately 84% of them singletons. Input material: PBMCs or T cells enriched from blood (not recorded which). These receptors were collected from a man aged 25-40 years who had recovered from COVID-19. Both conserved end residues are trimmed from each CDR3.

>TRBV9|TRBJ2-5|12
ASSVAGGIETQY
>TRBV6-5|TRBJ1-1|12
ASSYLGQNTETF
>TRBV5-1|TRBJ1-1|12
ASSLPAGNTEAF
>TRBV6-5|TRBJ1-1|11
ASSMGGNTEAF
>TRBV18|TRBJ2-3|13
ASSPRSPGSDTQY
>TRBV4-1|TRBJ2-7|13
ASSQGLAGGYEQY
>TRBV6-5|TRBJ1-1|11
ASSPESNTEAF
>TRBV5-5|TRBJ1-5|11
ASSLDSNQPQH
>TRBV6-5|TRBJ2-7|11
ASSYSTLYEQY
>TRBV6-5|TRBJ2-7|11
ASGQSRDLEQY
>TRBV30|TRBJ1-1|10
AWIWEGAEAF
>TRBV7-9|TRBJ1-6|12
ASSSGQGGSPLH
>TRBV9|TRBJ1-5|14
ASSVGKGGSNQPQH
>TRBV2|TRBJ2-1|13
ASSEERETGNEQF
>TRBV27|TRBJ1-6|13
ASSLTGLYNSPLH
>TRBV29-1|TRBJ1-2|11
SVEVTGGYGYT
>TRBV29-1|TRBJ1-2|11
SVPGYTNYGYT
>TRBV13|TRBJ2-1|13
ASSRGQSSYNEQF
>TRBV6-5|TRBJ2-1|12
ASSPDRGSNEQF
>TRBV9|TRBJ1-2|14
ASSVGSGSHMEGYT
>TRBV5-6|TRBJ1-2|12
ASSVSGQNYGYT